This T cell receptor beta chain was obtained from a study of T cells in Graves' hyperthyroidism and ophthalmopathy. Per germline, CDR1 LNHDA and CDR2 SQIVND (reference sequence). J lost 3 bases, V lost 6 bases, and 7 bases had no gene match. The CDR3 length is 15 residues. TCR beta CDR3 regions were amplified from RNA. The HTBI primer set was used in a first-round RT-PCR of the TCR CDR3. Using its own MiXCR run on the multiplex PCR reads, TCRdb lists one record per CDR3 protein. The table shows 500,000 to 650,000 distinct CDR3 sequences, with under 20% occurring only once. The sequenced sample consisted of blood. This rearrangement joins TRBV19 to TRBJ1-5; 8 bases match TRBD1. This TCR derives from a woman aged 18-30 years with Graves' ophthalmopathy. Here the CDR3 DNA reads TGTGCCAGTAGGATGGACAGGGCGGACAATCAGCCCCAGCATTTT. Encoded protein: CASRMDRADNQPQHF.